This T cell receptor beta chain originates from a study of PD-1 blockade in mismatch repair-deficient tumors. Study context: Patients had over 10 mismatch repair-deficient cancer types, all previously treated and progressing.

The data were produced by immunoSEQ multiplex PCR, yet TCRdb's version contains in-frame clones alone and is incomplete. The sample lists about 16,000 clones, around 82% occurring once. As to this clone: Its antigen remains unidentified.

The V gene end was trimmed by 0 bases and the J gene end by 1 base; junction bases not matched to a gene: 8. The CDR3 contains 17 residues. In germline, CDR1 is SGHTA, CDR2 FQGNSA. Every patient had mismatch repair deficiency by PCR or immunohistochemistry. Study findings and constraints: Tumor-resident clones, often absent from pretreatment blood, expanded after pembrolizumab and then contracted.

The sequence derives from an adult with mismatch repair-deficient cancer. The material was PBMCs, obtained 4 weeks after starting pembrolizumab. The chain is built from TRBV7-2 and TRBJ2-5; 7 nucleotides line up with TRBD2. CDR3 in DNA: TGTGCCAGCAGCTTAGCGGGGCTAGCGGTACCCCAAGAGACCCAGTACTTC. It yields the protein CASSLAGLAVPQETQYF.